The 25 T cell receptor beta chains below all came from one sample that was sequenced in a study of T cell responses to AZD1222 COVID-19 vaccine. Produced via immunoSEQ multiplex PCR; TCRdb's table is partial and in-frame only. Among approximately 270,000 clones, around 93% were seen once, and the ten largest hold 0.5% to 0.65%. The input for sequencing was peripheral blood, taken 28 days after the second AZD1222 dose. The receptors shown here come from an adult who received the AZD1222 COVID-19 vaccine.

The genes are TRBV2 and TRBJ2-7; TRBD2 is a possible D gene (6 bases). From germline, CDR1 is SNHLY and CDR2 FYNNEI. The CDR3 is made up of 13 amino acids. Trimming removed 9 bases from V and 3 bases from J, with 15 bases in between. The CDR3 here is CASWDSRGYEQYF. In DNA form, the CDR3 reads TGTGCCAGTTGGGACTCTCGGGGCTACGAGCAGTACTTC.

This sequence joins TRBV27 and TRBJ2-7; D is perhaps TRBD2 (6 bases). This CDR3 is 14 amino acids long. V lost 3 bases and J lost 0, with 9 bases in between. Per germline, CDR1 MNHEY and CDR2 SMNVEV (reference sequence). The CDR3 spells CASSFQRASYEQYF. CDR3 bases: TGTGCCAGCAGTTTCCAGCGGGCCTCCTACGAGCAGTACTTC.

The genes are TRBV6-5 and TRBJ1-4, with 11 bases fitting TRBD1. Germline assignment: CDR1 MNHEY and CDR2 SVGAGI. CDR3 length: 14 amino acids. Trimming removed 4 bases from V and 8 bases from J; junction bases left unmatched: 3. The DNA of the CDR3 is TGTGCCAGCAGTTTGGGACAGGGGGGAGAAAAACTGTTTTTT. It encodes CASSLGQGGEKLFF.

The V call is TRBV9, the J call TRBJ2-1; maybe TRBD1 (6 bases). The germline gives CDR1 SGDLS, CDR2 YYNGEE. The CDR3 sequence is 15 residues long. Between the trimmed V and J ends, which lost 1 base and 7 bases, there was a span of 15 bases. CDR3 in DNA: TGTGCCAGCAGCGTACAACAGGGAGTAAGTAATGAGCAGTTCTTC. Translating gives CASSVQQGVSNEQFF.

The chain couples TRBV21-1 to TRBJ2-7; the table assigns TRBD1, which was not confirmed against the DNA. TRBV21-1 is a recognized pseudogene. This CDR3 region has 13 residues. The CDR3 sequence is CASSGLTGYEQYF. The CDR3 DNA is TGTGCCAGCAGCGGCCTGACAGGTTACGAGCAGTACTTC.

This rearrangement joins TRBV7-3 to TRBJ1-5; tentatively, D is TRBD1 (6 bases). Germline loops: CDR1 SGHTA, CDR2 FQGTGA. With 5 bases removed from V and 0 bases from J, the gap between germline ends came to 14 bases. This CDR3 is built from 16 residues. The CDR3: CASSTGTPYSNQPQHF. CDR3 DNA: TGTGCCAGCAGCACGGGGACACCGTATAGCAATCAGCCCCAGCATTTT.

The table lists this clone with a count of one. The V call is TRBV5-6, the J call TRBJ2-3; D is unresolved. Trimming removed 0 bases from V and 5 bases from J, with 7 bases in between. The CDR3 length is 13 residues. CDR1 is SGHDT and CDR2 is YYEEEE in the germline V gene. CDR3 DNA sequence: TGTGCCAGCAGCTTGGCCAGAGAAGATACGCAGTATTTT. Protein: CASSLAREDTQYF.

The rearrangement links TRBV11-3 to TRBJ2-2; the D gene is possibly TRBD2 (6 bases). The V end was cut by 4 bases, the J end by 8 bases, with 8 bases between. The germline V gene encodes CDR1 SGHNT and CDR2 YENEEA. There are 12 residues in the CDR3. The DNA of the CDR3 is TGTGCCAGCAGCTCACTAGCTGGGGAGCTGTTTTTT. It encodes CASSSLAGELFF.

Comment on this clone: The sample contains more than one DNA sequence encoding this CDR3. This chain links TRBV2 with TRBJ1-3; no reliable D call. The germline V and J ends were trimmed by 3 bases and 0 bases, with 3 bases remaining between them. The germline gives CDR1 SNHLY, CDR2 FYNNEI. The CDR3 contains 13 residues. The chain's CDR3 is CASSENSGNTIYF. The CDR3 nucleotides are TGTGCCAGCAGTGAGAACTCTGGAAACACCATATATTTT.

J is TRBJ1-2 and V is TRBV9, with D uncertain. V was shortened by 6 bases and J by 5 bases, with 14 bases between the two germline ends. The CDR3 spans 13 residues. The germline V gene has CDR1 SGDLS and CDR2 YYNGEE. CDR3 region: CASTRAGNYGYTF. The DNA of the CDR3 is TGTGCCAGCACCCGAGCGGGTAATTATGGCTACACCTTC.

The CDR3 is CSVLAGTTYNEQFF. The CDR3 nucleotides are TGCAGCGTCCTAGCGGGGACCACCTACAATGAGCAGTTCTTC. The chain couples TRBV29-1 to TRBJ2-1; 9 nucleotides line up with TRBD2. This CDR3 region has 14 residues. Trimming removed 6 bases from V and 2 bases from J; junction bases left unmatched: 5. Germline CDR1 SQVTM, CDR2 ANQGSEA.

A word on this clone: The sample contains more than one DNA sequence encoding this CDR3. V gene TRBV3-1 (or the pseudogene TRBV3-2) combines with J gene TRBJ2-1, with a weak D call TRBD2 (6 bases). The CDR3 has 12 amino acids. The ends were cut back, 5 bases at V and 4 bases at J, with 6 bases in the middle. CDR1 is LGHDT, CDR2 YNNKEL, per germline (reference sequence). Here the CDR3 reads CASSGGYNEQFF. The CDR3 coding sequence is TGTGCCAGCAGCGGGGGGTACAATGAGCAGTTCTTC.

This clone was counted a few times. The chain joins TRBV2 to TRBJ1-5, with D perhaps matching TRBD1 (6 bases). Between the trimmed V and J ends, which lost 9 bases and 4 bases, there was a span of 13 bases. The CDR3 extends over 13 amino acids. CDR1 and CDR2 from the germline V gene are SNHLY and FYNNEI. CDR3 sequence: CASQGQFNQPQHF. The CDR3 nucleotides are TGTGCCAGTCAAGGACAGTTTAATCAGCCCCAGCATTTT.

The chain carries TRBV12-5 and TRBJ2-3, with TRBD2 matching over 10 bases. The germline gives CDR1 LGHNT, CDR2 FRNRAP. Trimming at V came to 1 base and at J to 6 bases, leaving 7 bases not matched to a gene. The CDR3 sequence is 16 residues long. The CDR3 nucleotides are TGTGCTAGTGGTTTGGACCTAGCGGGAGTCATGGATACGCAGTATTTT. As protein: CASGLDLAGVMDTQYF.

The V and J genes are TRBV6-5 and TRBJ1-1, with no clear D. Germline V gives CDR1 MNHEY, CDR2 SVGAGI. This CDR3 comprises 15 residues. The V gene lost 0 bases and the J gene lost 0 bases, with 8 bases spanning the gap. CDR3 loop: CASSYSAQMNTEAFF. The CDR3 bases are TGTGCCAGCAGTTACTCAGCACAGATGAACACTGAAGCTTTCTTT.

The genes are TRBV30 and TRBJ2-7, with TRBD2 identical over 9 bases. V shed 3 bases and J 2 bases; nucleotides not matched to a gene: 2. Per the germline V gene, CDR1 is GTSNPN and CDR2 is SVGIG (reference sequence). The CDR3 extends over 13 amino acids. Written as DNA, the CDR3 is TGTGCCTGGAGGCTAGCGGGAACCTACGAGCAGTACTTC. It encodes CAWRLAGTYEQYF.

The chain combines TRBV5-5 with TRBJ2-5, with D hard to call. V gave up 0 bases and J gave up 1 base, with 10 bases separating them. CDR1 and CDR2 (germline): SGHKS, YYEKEE (reference sequence). CDR3 length equals 15 residues. The CDR3 loop reads CASSLERRLQETQYF. The CDR3 nucleotides are TGTGCCAGCAGCTTGGAACGTCGGCTCCAAGAGACCCAGTACTTC.

The V and J genes are TRBV2 and TRBJ2-1; weak D call: TRBD2 (6 bases). The CDR3 has 13 amino acids. V gave up 6 bases and J gave up 3 bases, with 9 bases separating them. In germline, CDR1 is SNHLY, CDR2 FYNNEI. The CDR3 loop is CASRGGVYNEQFF. CDR3 sequence (DNA): TGTGCCAGCAGGGGCGGGGTCTACAATGAGCAGTTCTTC.

The chain recombines TRBV3-1 (or the pseudogene TRBV3-2) with TRBJ2-4; TRBD2 might be the D (5 bases). CDR3 length: 16 amino acids. The germline V gene encodes CDR1 LGHDT and CDR2 YNNKEL (reference sequence). Trimming pared 3 bases from V and 0 bases from J, leaving 12 bases between. CDR3 protein: CASSQASFLAKNIQYF. The CDR3 DNA is TGTGCCAGCAGCCAGGCTAGCTTCTTAGCCAAAAACATTCAGTACTTC.

This rearrangement joins TRBV2 to TRBJ2-7; D is undetermined. CDR1 and CDR2 from the germline V gene are SNHLY and FYNNEI. With 3 bases removed from V and 8 bases from J, the gap between germline ends came to 14 bases. This CDR3 is built from 13 residues. CDR3 region: CASSDNLGVQQYF. In DNA, the CDR3 is TGTGCCAGCAGTGATAATTTGGGCGTCCAGCAGTACTTC.

The chain couples TRBV5-4 to TRBJ2-2; TRBD2 aligns across 7 bases. Germline loops: CDR1 SGHNT, CDR2 YYREEE (reference sequence). CDR3 length: 15 amino acids. V trimming: 6 bases; J trimming: 6 bases; junction bases outside the gene matches: 11. In nucleotides, the CDR3 is TGTGCCAGCACCCGGCCGGGACTAAGGGCCGGGGAGCTGTTTTTT. Its protein is CASTRPGLRAGELFF.

A remark on this clone: This sample includes further DNA sequences coding for the same CDR3. The chain uses TRBV7-2 and TRBJ1-2; D is ambiguous. This CDR3 has 13 residues. V was trimmed by 1 base and J by 2 bases, leaving 5 bases between them. Germline-derived CDR1 and CDR2 are SGHTA and FQGNSA. The CDR3 protein is CASSLGQNYGYTF. The CDR3 DNA is TGTGCCAGCAGCTTAGGACAAAACTATGGCTACACCTTC. Full variable domain (remainder filled in from reference TRBV7-2 and TRBJ1-2): GAGVSQSPSNKVTEKGKDVELRCDPISGHTALYWYRQSLGQGLEFLIYFQGNSAPDKSGLPSDRFSAERTGGSVSTLTIQRTQQEDSAVYLCASSLGQNYGYTFGSGTRLTVV.

The chain has TRBV5-4 and TRBJ2-5, with 11 bases aligning to TRBD2. J was trimmed by 5 bases and V by 5 bases; bases with no gene match: 5. This CDR3 has 14 residues. Germline CDR1 reads SGHNT; CDR2 reads YYREEE (reference sequence). Written as DNA, the CDR3 is TGTGCCAGCAGGACTAGCGGGAAGAGCGAGACCCAGTACTTC. Protein product: CASRTSGKSETQYF. Variable domain in full (rest from reference TRBV5-4 and TRBJ2-5): ETGVTQSPTHLIKTRGQQVTLRCSSQSGHNTVSWYQQALGQGPQFIFQYYREEENGRGNFPPRFSGLQFPNYSSELNVNALELDDSALYLCASRTSGKSETQYFGPGTRLLVL.

This rearrangement joins TRBV27 to TRBJ2-5; D not resolved. Trimming left V 8 bases short and J 3 bases short, with 10 bases between. Germline CDR1 MNHEY, CDR2 SMNVEV (reference sequence). The CDR3 sequence is 12 residues long. CDR3 sequence (DNA): TGTGCCAGCCCGAATCTCAAAGAGACCCAGTACTTC. As protein: CASPNLKETQYF.

The rearrangement links TRBV2 to TRBJ1-1, with TRBD1 as a possible D gene (6 bases). Germline V lookup: CDR1 SNHLY, CDR2 FYNNEI. The CDR3 sequence is 13 residues long. The V and J ends lost 5 bases and 1 base respectively, with 8 bases between them. CDR3 nucleotide sequence: TGTGCCAGCAGTTCACAGGGGAACACTGAAGCTTTCTTT. Amino acids: CASSSQGNTEAFF. Combining the CDR3 with reference TRBV2 and TRBJ1-1 gives the whole variable domain EPEVTQTPSHQVTQMGQEVILRCVPISNHLYFYWYRQILGQKVEFLVSFYNNEISEKSEIFDDQFSVERPDGSNFTLKIRSTKLEDSAMYFCASSSQGNTEAFFGQGTRLTVV.